The TCR beta chain described here comes from a study of control samples from healthy donors and cancer patients (dated by TCRdb to 2018 to 2021). Trimming at the junction amounts to 1 base on V and 4 bases on J, and the germline ends lie 11 bases apart. CDR1 and CDR2 are read off the germline V gene as MGHRA and YSYEKL. The CDR3 measures 15 amino acids from cysteine to phenylalanine. Of all the DNA, just the CDR3 is kept, 45 bases in frame from base 1. Turning to this clone: Its antigen is currently not known. It has no much larger one-base neighbor in the sample; base qualities were not kept.

The library came from the immunoSEQ multiplex PCR assay. Not all clones reach the TCRdb copy of this immuneACCESS table, which keeps in-frame sequences only. Checked studies attribute under half of the gap to unresolved V genes and leave the rest unexplained. This sample is represented by around 130,000 clones; about 95% of them were singletons. The ten largest clones take up about 4% of the sample. The source material was blood. The sequence links TRBV4-1 to TRBJ1-5, with the identity of the D gene unclear. This TCR was sampled from a man between 25 and 39 years old in good health. The CDR3 has the sequence CASSQAWRGNQPQHF. The nucleotide sequence is given as TGCGCCAGCAGCCAAGCCTGGCGGGGAAATCAGCCCCAGCATTTT.